These 8 T cell receptor beta chains share one sample of origin, sequenced in a study of blood T cell repertoires in COVID-19. This table comes from immunoSEQ multiplex PCR, and its TCRdb copy is limited to in-frame clones, with some not included. The sample has over 200,000 clones, more than 75% seen once. Sequenced material: peripheral blood. These receptors were collected from a man aged 50-60 years with COVID-19, enrolled during active disease.

The V and J genes are TRBV15 and TRBJ2-7; 8 bases fit TRBD1. CDR3 length: 14 amino acids. Germline V gene sequence: CDR1 LNHNV, CDR2 YYDKDF (reference sequence). The V and J ends lost 6 bases and 9 bases, in that order; junction bases with no gene match: 13. CDR3 nucleotides: TGTGCCACCAGTAATCCGGGACAGGATAACACGCAGTACTTC. This sequence encodes CATSNPGQDNTQYF.

The rearrangement joins TRBV24-1 to TRBJ1-2, with unresolved D. With 7 bases removed from V and 4 bases from J, the gap between germline ends came to 6 bases. Germline CDR1 is KGHDR and CDR2 is SFDVKD. The CDR3 is made up of 11 amino acids. In DNA, the CDR3 is TGTGCCACCAGCGCCAGCTATGGCTACACCTTC. Encoded protein: CATSASYGYTF.

This clone has a single count. In nucleotides, the CDR3 is TGTGCCAGCAGCCGGACAAGCTACGAGCAGTACTTC. It translates to CASSRTSYEQYF. The genes are TRBV6-2 or TRBV6-3 and TRBJ2-7, with D perhaps matching TRBD1 (5 bases). Germline CDR1 and CDR2: MNHEY and SVGEGT. The CDR3 has 12 residues. The V end was cut by 6 bases, the J end by 3 bases, with 9 bases between.

The chain carries TRBV5-1 and TRBJ2-3; the D gene is possibly TRBD2 (6 bases). Trimming cost V 4 bases and J 1 base, with 13 bases left between them. The CDR3 sequence is 15 residues long. Germline V gene lookup returns CDR1 SGHRS and CDR2 YFSETQ. This chain's CDR3 is CASSLDGTGTDTQYF. CDR3 sequence (DNA): TGCGCCAGCAGCCTGGACGGGACTGGCACAGATACGCAGTATTTT. Full variable domain (missing parts from reference TRBV5-1 and TRBJ2-3): KAGVTQTPRYLIKTRGQQVTLSCSPISGHRSVSWYQQTPGQGLQFLFEYFSETQRNKGNFPGRFSGRQFSNSRSEMNVSTLELGDSALYLCASSLDGTGTDTQYFGPGTRLTVL.

This clone was counted a single time. The chain recombines TRBV10-2 with TRBJ2-7, with 7 bases that match TRBD1. The CDR3 is 15 residues long. The germline V gene encodes CDR1 WSHSY and CDR2 SAAADI. Trimming at V came to 5 bases and at J to 1 base, leaving 8 bases not matched to a gene. As DNA, the CDR3 is TGCGCCAGCAGTTCCGGGACAGATGGTTCCTACGAGCAGTACTTC. Protein: CASSSGTDGSYEQYF.

The chain is built from TRBV19 and TRBJ1-2; 7 bases fit TRBD1. The germline V gene has CDR1 LNHDA and CDR2 SQIVND (reference sequence). The CDR3 sequence is 15 residues long. The V segment lost 0 bases and the J segment 4 bases; nucleotides outside the gene matches: 5. CDR3 sequence: CASSIDRGQPYGYTF. CDR3 sequence (DNA): TGTGCCAGTAGTATAGATCGGGGACAGCCCTATGGCTACACCTTC.

The rearrangement joins TRBV14 to TRBJ1-6, with 9 bases that match TRBD1. Germline CDR1 is SGHDN and CDR2 is FVKESK. J gave up 9 bases and V 8 bases, and 5 bases lay outside the gene matches. The CDR3 totals 13 residues. The CDR3 DNA is TGTGCCAGCGCCGGGACAGGGTTTTCACCCCTCCACTTT. It yields the protein CASAGTGFSPLHF.

CDR3 sequence (DNA): TGTGCCAGCAGCTTAGAGGGGGTAACTAATGAAAAACTGTTTTTT. This gives the protein CASSLEGVTNEKLFF. The J gene is TRBJ1-4, the V gene TRBV7-8, with D perhaps matching TRBD1 (6 bases). This CDR3 is built from 15 residues. Germline V gene data show CDR1 as SGHVS and CDR2 as FQNEAQ. The germline V and J ends were trimmed by 1 base and 1 base, with 7 bases remaining between them. Filled out from reference TRBV7-8 and TRBJ1-4, the complete variable domain reads GAGVSQSPRYKVAKRGQDVALRCDPISGHVSLFWYQQALGQGPEFLTYFQNEAQLDKSGLPSDRFFAERPEGSVSTLKIQRTQQEDSAVYLCASSLEGVTNEKLFFGSGTQLSVL.